The 25 T cell receptor beta chains below all came from one sample that was sequenced in a study of OX40 agonist ivuxolimab in advanced cancers. Measured with immunoSEQ multiplex PCR; TCRdb has only the in-frame clones, and not every one. Of approximately 130,000 clones listed, over 75% are singletons. Sample: CD4+ or CD8+ T cells sorted from blood, taken in a trial of the OX40 agonist ivuxolimab. The receptors stem from an adult with an advanced solid tumor such as melanoma, head and neck, liver or kidney cancer.

The chain has TRBV5-1 and TRBJ1-2; 9 nucleotides match TRBD1. CDR3 size: 13 residues. Germline V lookup: CDR1 SGHRS, CDR2 YFSETQ. Losses at the gene ends were 4 bases for V and 8 bases for J; bases not matched to a gene: 6. CDR3 coding DNA: TGCGCCAGCAGCCTCGGGACAGGGAGAGGCTACACCTTC. This codes for CASSLGTGRGYTF.

This clone showed up just once. The rearrangement uses TRBV6-5 and TRBJ1-4; D is perhaps TRBD1 (5 bases). CDR1 is MNHEY and CDR2 is SVGAGI in the germline V gene. The V and J ends lost 6 bases and 2 bases respectively, with 10 bases between them. There are 14 residues in the CDR3. The CDR3 DNA reads TGTGCCAGCAGACGCCCAGGGACTAATGAAAAACTGTTTTTT. Its translation: CASRRPGTNEKLFF.

This rearrangement joins TRBV21-1 to TRBJ1-1; TRBD1, the D gene given by the table, was not confirmed from the DNA. TRBV21-1 corresponds to a pseudogene. This CDR3 region has 15 residues. CDR3: CASSKGVRADTEAFF. For the CDR3, the DNA is TGTGCCAGCAGCAAAGGAGTCAGGGCGGACACTGAAGCTTTCTTT.

This clone was seen only a few times. This chain uses TRBV6-5 with TRBJ1-5; tentative D call: TRBD1 (5 bases). This CDR3 contains 13 residues. V was shortened by 8 bases and J by 7 bases, with 15 bases between the two germline ends. Germline-derived CDR1 and CDR2 are MNHEY and SVGAGI. For the CDR3, the DNA is TGTGCCAGCCGGGGACCGGGCCCACAGCCCCAGCATTTT. Protein sequence: CASRGPGPQPQHF.

This sequence joins TRBV11-2 and TRBJ2-7, with 11 bases fitting TRBD2. V dropped 5 bases and J dropped 2; count of bases not matched to a gene: 5. Per the germline V gene, CDR1 is SGHAT and CDR2 is FQNNGV. This CDR3 comprises 15 residues. CDR3 coding DNA: TGTGCCAGCAGCCCGTTAGCGGGAGGGCCCTACGAGCAGTACTTC. Protein sequence: CASSPLAGGPYEQYF. The whole variable domain, filled in from reference TRBV11-2 and TRBJ2-7, reads EAGVAQSPRYKIIEKRQSVAFWCNPISGHATLYWYQQILGQGPKLLIQFQNNGVVDDSQLPKDRFSAERLKGVDSTLKIQPAKLEDSAVYLCASSPLAGGPYEQYFGPGTRLTVT.

The chain has TRBV5-4 and TRBJ2-7; a possible D gene is TRBD2 (6 bases). Trimming took off 4 bases at V and 2 bases at J, with 13 bases between the two ends. The CDR3 length is 14 residues. The germline V gene encodes CDR1 SGHNT and CDR2 YYREEE (reference sequence). The CDR3 DNA reads TGTGCCAGCAGCCCGGGGGACTTAGCCTACGAGCAGTACTTC. This sequence encodes CASSPGDLAYEQYF.

The chain combines TRBV7-8 with TRBJ1-1; D uncertain. This CDR3 contains 15 residues. CDR1 SGHVS and CDR2 FQNEAQ come from the germline V gene. Trimming shortened V by 2 bases and J by 1 base, and 11 bases separated the two germline ends. This CDR3 is CASSLIGHENTEAFF. Written as DNA, the CDR3 is TGTGCCAGCAGCTTAATAGGGCACGAGAACACTGAAGCTTTCTTT.

The chain joins TRBV7-3 to TRBJ1-1; no clear D gene. This CDR3 contains 13 residues. The V and J ends lost 2 bases and 5 bases respectively, with 9 bases between them. The V gene's germline CDR1 is SGHTA and CDR2 FQGTGA. The CDR3 coding sequence is TGTGCCAGCAGCTTAGGAGGGCCGACTGAAGCTTTCTTT. Residues: CASSLGGPTEAFF.

The chain links TRBV6-5 to TRBJ1-1; 9 bases are shared with TRBD1. CDR1 and CDR2 from the germline V gene are MNHEY and SVGAGI. V dropped 8 bases and J dropped 2; count of bases not matched to a gene: 9. The CDR3 loop spans 15 amino acids. The CDR3 DNA sequence: TGTGCCAGCGGGGGGTGGGGACAGGGCAACACTGAAGCTTTCTTT. This translates into CASGGWGQGNTEAFF.

The V gene is TRBV7-2, the J gene TRBJ1-2; D gene ambiguous. The CDR3 sequence is 14 residues long. V dropped 3 bases and J dropped 2 bases, with 10 bases sitting between them. The germline CDR1 and CDR2 sequences are SGHTA and FQGNSA. The CDR3 DNA reads as TGTGCCAGCAGCTTGAGGCAGTCAAACTATGGCTACACCTTC. It specifies CASSLRQSNYGYTF.

The chain links TRBV18 to TRBJ2-1; D possibly corresponds to TRBD1 (6 bases). The length of the CDR3 is 16 residues. Germline-derived CDR1 and CDR2 are KGHSH and LQKENI. V lost 2 bases and J lost 3, with 14 bases in between. This chain's CDR3 is CASSPLKGVGYNEQFF. The DNA for the CDR3 is TGTGCCAGCTCACCATTAAAGGGGGTTGGCTACAATGAGCAGTTCTTC.

The V and J genes are TRBV6-5 and TRBJ1-3; TRBD1 matches 8 bases. Per the germline V gene, CDR1 is MNHEY and CDR2 is SVGAGI. The V and J ends lost 6 bases and 4 bases, in that order; junction bases with no gene match: 5. This CDR3 comprises 14 residues. The CDR3: CASSRDRGGNTIYF. The CDR3 coding sequence is TGTGCCAGCAGCCGAGACAGGGGAGGAAACACCATATATTTT.

This sequence joins TRBV7-8 and TRBJ2-7; 14 positions match TRBD2. Trimming took 5 bases from V and 0 from J; bases not matched to a gene: 12. Germline-derived CDR1 and CDR2 are SGHVS and FQNEAQ. The CDR3 runs 19 residues. Here the CDR3 reads CASSPIPGTSGRSSYEQYF. The CDR3 bases are TGTGCCAGCAGCCCCATACCCGGGACTAGCGGGAGAAGCTCCTACGAGCAGTACTTC.

The J gene is TRBJ1-2, the V gene TRBV4-2, with no clear D. Germline CDR1 is LGHNA and CDR2 is YNFKEQ. CDR3 length: 13 residues. With 1 base removed from V and 3 bases from J, the gap between germline ends came to 6 bases. CDR3 sequence (DNA): TGTGCCAGCAGCCAAGGGGGAGACTATGGCTACACCTTC. Translation gives CASSQGGDYGYTF.

The gene calls are TRBV6-5 and TRBJ1-2; the match to TRBD1 covers 8 bases. V trimming: 7 bases; J trimming: 5 bases; junction bases outside the gene matches: 12. CDR1 is MNHEY and CDR2 is SVGAGI in the germline V gene. This CDR3 has 15 amino acids. Written as DNA, the CDR3 is TGTGCCAGCAATAGAGACAGGGGAGCTCGGTATGGCTACACCTTC. Protein sequence: CASNRDRGARYGYTF.

The chain uses TRBV19 and TRBJ2-5; 7 bases are shared with TRBD2. With V trimmed by 5 bases and J by 3 bases, 6 bases remained unmatched. CDR3 length equals 14 residues. In germline, CDR1 is LNHDA, CDR2 SQIVND (reference sequence). The CDR3 DNA reads as TGTGCCAGTAGTTCAAGCGCGGGGGAAGAGACCCAGTACTTC. Translation gives CASSSSAGEETQYF.

The CDR3 loop is CASSPTAGVGYNEQFF. CDR3 DNA: TGTGCCAGCTCACCAACAGCGGGAGTGGGGTACAATGAGCAGTTCTTC. The chain joins TRBV18 to TRBJ2-1, with 8 nucleotides matching TRBD2. Germline assignment: CDR1 KGHSH and CDR2 LQKENI. With V trimmed by 2 bases and J by 4 bases, 7 bases remained unmatched. The CDR3 length is 16 residues.

This clone was detected once. The chain recombines TRBV7-9 with TRBJ2-1, with D perhaps matching TRBD2 (5 bases). Trimming pared 4 bases from V and 8 bases from J, leaving 15 bases between. Germline lookup yields CDR1 SEHNR and CDR2 FQNEAQ (reference sequence). This CDR3 is 14 amino acids long. CDR3 sequence: CASSYLGSVDEQFF. DNA of the CDR3: TGTGCCAGCAGCTACCTAGGGAGCGTCGATGAGCAGTTCTTC. The whole variable domain, remainder taken from reference TRBV7-9 and TRBJ2-1, is DTGVSQNPRHKITKRGQNVTFRCDPISEHNRLYWYRQTLGQGPEFLTYFQNEAQLEKSRLLSDRFSAERPKGSFSTLEIQRTEQGDSAMYLCASSYLGSVDEQFFGPGTRLTVL.

This chain connects TRBV5-8 to TRBJ1-5; 8 bases are shared with TRBD1. There are 16 residues in the CDR3. The V gene's germline CDR1 is SGHTS and CDR2 YDEGEE. Trimming took 0 bases from V and 0 from J; bases not matched to a gene: 2. The CDR3: CASSLGDRTSNQPQHF. Written as DNA, the CDR3 is TGTGCCAGCAGCTTGGGGGACAGGACTAGCAATCAGCCCCAGCATTTT.

The V and J genes are TRBV18 and TRBJ1-1; D is undetermined. This CDR3 contains 15 residues. Trimming took 5 bases from V and 1 from J, leaving 14 bases between them. The germline CDR1 and CDR2 sequences are KGHSH and LQKENI. The CDR3, as DNA: TGTGCCAGCTCAGGTGGCCACGGGGAGAACACTGAAGCTTTCTTT. Its translation is CASSGGHGENTEAFF.

The rearrangement joins TRBV6-1 to TRBJ2-3, with D possibly matching TRBD2 (6 bases). In germline, CDR1 is MNHNS, CDR2 SASEGT. Trimming removed 7 bases from V and 4 bases from J, with 18 bases in between. This CDR3 is 15 amino acids long. The CDR3 loop is CASTGVLSLSDTQYF. The CDR3 nucleotides read TGTGCCAGCACGGGGGTGTTGAGCCTGTCAGATACGCAGTATTTT.

This sequence joins TRBV7-9 and TRBJ2-3, with 12 bases fitting TRBD2. Losses at the gene ends were 6 bases for V and 1 base for J; bases not matched to a gene: 8. CDR1 and CDR2 (germline): SEHNR, FQNEAQ (reference sequence). The CDR3 length is 17 residues. CDR3 loop: CASSLAGGDWGTDTQYF. For the CDR3, the DNA is TGTGCCAGCAGTCTAGCGGGAGGGGATTGGGGCACAGATACGCAGTATTTT.

The chain couples TRBV28 to TRBJ1-2, with TRBD1 matching 9 bases. The CDR3 has 15 amino acids. CDR1 is MDHEN and CDR2 is SYDVKM in the germline V gene. V lost 5 bases to trimming and J lost 5 bases; unmatched junction nucleotides: 9. CDR3 DNA sequence: TGTGCCAGCAGTCCCGGACAGGGGTTTAGGTATGGCTACACCTTC. The encoded protein is CASSPGQGFRYGYTF.

The chain carries TRBV7-6 and TRBJ2-5; 7 bases fit TRBD1. Germline V CDR1 and CDR2: SGHVS, FNYEAQ. The J segment lost 2 bases and the V segment lost 3 bases, leaving 3 bases of the junction unmatched. This CDR3 spans 14 amino acids. The CDR3 reads CASSFRQGQETQYF. CDR3 DNA: TGTGCCAGCAGCTTTCGACAGGGTCAAGAGACCCAGTACTTC.

This chain joins TRBV27 and TRBJ2-5, with 7 bases aligning to TRBD2. The DNA end is more similar to TRBJ2-7, so the J call may be wrong. This CDR3 has 16 amino acids. CDR1 MNHEY and CDR2 SMNVEV come from the germline V gene (reference sequence). The chain's CDR3 is CASSLLTGTTSYEQYF. CDR3 bases: TGTGCCAGCAGTCTACTAACCGGGACTACCTCCTACGAGCAGTACTTC.